These 13 T cell receptor beta chains share one sample of origin, sequenced in a study of shared clonotypes between healthy human individuals. Method: immunoSEQ multiplex PCR; TCRdb's copy keeps in-frame clones and lacks some. The sample records about 1 million clones, 60% to 80% being singletons. The sample was memory CD4+ T cells sorted from blood. Regarding subset: CD45RA-negative fraction. These receptors were collected from a man aged 18 to 35 in good health.

As DNA, the CDR3 is TGTGCCTGGAGTAGGTTACAATACAATGAGCAGTTCTTC. Protein product: CAWSRLQYNEQFF. The chain recombines TRBV30 with TRBJ2-1; D remains unclear. This CDR3 has 13 residues. The V end was cut by 2 bases, the J end by 4 bases, with 9 bases between. Germline V gene sequence: CDR1 GTSNPN, CDR2 SVGIG (reference sequence).

The chain combines TRBV7-2 with TRBJ1-5; 8 bases are a match to TRBD1. CDR1 is SGHTA, CDR2 FQGNSA, per germline. The CDR3 totals 16 residues. V lost 5 bases and J lost 9; bases outside the gene matches: 15. The CDR3 bases are TGTGCCAGCAGCCCATCGGACAGGGCAGTGGGCTTGCCCCAGCATTTT. Translating gives CASSPSDRAVGLPQHF. Using reference TRBV7-2 and TRBJ1-5 for the parts outside the CDR3, the full variable domain is GAGVSQSPSNKVTEKGKDVELRCDPISGHTALYWYRQSLGQGLEFLIYFQGNSAPDKSGLPSDRFSAERTGGSVSTLTIQRTQQEDSAVYLCASSPSDRAVGLPQHFGDGTRLSIL.

Comment on this clone: The sample carries other DNA sequences with the same CDR3. The chain recombines TRBV5-1 with TRBJ2-5; the match to TRBD2 covers 8 bases. The junction had 3 bases not matched to a gene; V was cut back by 4 bases and J by 4 bases. CDR3 size: 13 residues. Germline lookup yields CDR1 SGHRS and CDR2 YFSETQ. The DNA for the CDR3 is TGCGCCAGCAGCCCCCGGGGGGGAGAGACCCAGTACTTC. It yields the protein CASSPRGGETQYF.

The CDR3 sequence: CASSQEYDETQYF. For the CDR3, the DNA is TGTGCCAGCAGCCAAGAGTACGATGAGACCCAGTACTTC. The rearrangement joins TRBV4-2 to TRBJ2-5; no definite D call. The CDR3 consists of 13 residues. Trimming left V 0 bases short and J 5 bases short, with 7 bases between. Germline assignment: CDR1 LGHNA and CDR2 YNFKEQ.

V is TRBV25-1 and J is TRBJ2-1; D not certain. V lost 2 bases and J lost 2, with 10 bases in between. The CDR3 has 15 residues. CDR1 and CDR2 from the germline V gene are MGHDK and SYGVNS. This chain's CDR3 is CASSEGRTAYNEQFF. CDR3 bases: TGTGCCAGCAGTGAAGGTCGGACGGCCTACAATGAGCAGTTCTTC. Full variable domain (outside the CDR3, taken from reference TRBV25-1 and TRBJ2-1): EADIYQTPRYLVIGTGKKITLECSQTMGHDKMYWYQQDPGMELHLIHYSYGVNSTEKGDLSSESTVSRIRTEHFPLTLESARPSHTSQYLCASSEGRTAYNEQFFGPGTRLTVL.

This clone was counted at least ten times. The V call is TRBV2, the J call TRBJ2-2; 10 bases line up with TRBD2. Germline CDR1 SNHLY, CDR2 FYNNEI. Trimming cost V 4 bases and J 7 bases; bases outside gene matches: 0. The CDR3 is made up of 13 amino acids. Here the CDR3 DNA reads TGTGCCAGCAGTGGGACTAGCGGCGGGGAGCTGTTTTTT. Its translation is CASSGTSGGELFF.

The chain uses TRBV4-2 and TRBJ2-2; 10 bases line up with TRBD1. The CDR3 is made up of 15 amino acids. The trim removed 4 bases at V and 6 bases at J, leaving 5 bases unmatched. Germline V lookup: CDR1 LGHNA, CDR2 YNFKEQ. The CDR3 nucleotides read TGTGCCAGCAGCCTCCGGGACAGGGGAGCCGGGGAGCTGTTTTTT. This sequence encodes CASSLRDRGAGELFF.

This clone was seen only once. The chain employs TRBV7-2 and TRBJ2-6; D unclear. The CDR3 runs 15 residues. V was pared by 1 base and J by 0 bases, with 4 bases between. Germline-derived CDR1 and CDR2 are SGHTA and FQGNSA. For the CDR3, the DNA is TGTGCCAGCAGCTTAGACGTCTCTGGGGCCAACGTCCTGACTTTC. Translation: CASSLDVSGANVLTF.

The chain couples TRBV10-1 to TRBJ2-3; D is uncertain. The CDR3 extends over 12 amino acids. The germline V gene encodes CDR1 WNHNN and CDR2 SYGVQD (reference sequence). Trimming removed 3 bases from V and 3 bases from J, with 4 bases in between. The CDR3 sequence is CASSDATDTQYF. DNA of the CDR3: TGCGCCAGCAGTGACGCTACAGATACGCAGTATTTT.

This clone has just one count. The chain joins TRBV6-5 to TRBJ2-3; D call uncertain. The germline gives CDR1 MNHEY, CDR2 SVGAGI. CDR3 length equals 14 residues. Trimming left V 5 bases short and J 4 bases short, with 13 bases between. The chain's CDR3 is CASSRTPSADTQYF. The CDR3 nucleotides read TGTGCCAGCAGTCGCACCCCCTCCGCAGATACGCAGTATTTT.

The gene calls are TRBV7-2 and TRBJ2-3, with D perhaps matching TRBD1 (6 bases). This CDR3 contains 14 residues. The germline gives CDR1 SGHTA, CDR2 FQGNSA. Trimming left V 4 bases short and J 4 bases short, with 12 bases between. This CDR3 is CASSSHRAADTQYF. CDR3 DNA sequence: TGTGCCAGCAGCTCCCACAGGGCTGCAGATACGCAGTATTTT.

This chain joins TRBV6-5 and TRBJ2-2, with D unresolved. Per the germline V gene, CDR1 is MNHEY and CDR2 is SVGAGI. Between the trimmed V and J ends, which lost 10 bases and 4 bases, there was a span of 13 bases. The CDR3 has 13 amino acids. This chain's CDR3 is CATQRTGTGELFF. The CDR3 region has the DNA TGTGCCACTCAGAGGACGGGCACCGGGGAGCTGTTTTTT.

Worth noting for this clone: Other nucleotide sequences in the sample specify the same CDR3. V usage is TRBV2 and J usage is TRBJ1-2, with 7 bases identical to TRBD1. The CDR3 runs to 13 residues. Germline V lookup: CDR1 SNHLY, CDR2 FYNNEI. V gave up 6 bases and J gave up 3 bases; unmatched junction bases: 4. DNA of the CDR3: TGTGCCAGCAGCGGGGACAGCCACTATGGCTACACCTTC. Protein product: CASSGDSHYGYTF.